This TCR beta chain originates from a study of breast tumors, draining lymph nodes, adjacent tissues. Each CDR3 protein gets one entry after TCRdb re-called the multiplex PCR reads with MiXCR. The table shows around 19,000 distinct CDR3 sequences, with approximately 33% occurring only once. Notes on this clonotype: Its antigen is not known. At one boundary the junction diverges from the germline segment, which might be a read error.

CDR3 length: 14 amino acids. Germline CDR1 ENHRY, CDR2 SYGVKD. Findings and limits, study-wide: Compared with basal-like, luminal-like tumors shared significantly more repertoire with nontumor tissue.

The sample comprised breast tumor tissue. This clonotype was sampled from a female donor with breast cancer. Some clones in this sample may be carry-over from other donors' samples. The chain uses TRBV10-3 and TRBJ1-4, with TRBD1 as a possible D gene (5 bases). CDR3 nucleotides: TGTGCCATCAGTGACGGAGGGGATACCGAAAAACTGCTTTTT. Protein product: CAISDGGDTEKLLF.